The TCR beta chain under discussion was sequenced for a study of T-cell reconstitution after alpha-beta-depleted transplantation in children. Unique molecular identifiers tagged the TCRbeta library. One entry per CDR3 protein results from TCRdb running MiXCR on the PCR reads. The sample holds more than 150,000 distinct CDR3 sequences, around 6.8% seen once. The length of the CDR3 is 15 residues. Germline V CDR1 and CDR2: SGHRS, YFSETQ. V lost 4 bases, J lost 0 bases, and 13 bases lay in between. The sample consisted of PBMCs from the stem cell graft donor, taken from the stem cell graft. The gene calls are TRBV5-1 and TRBJ1-1; D gene ambiguous. This receptor was identified in a human donor who donated a stem cell graft to a child with Wiskott-Aldrich syndrome. CDR3 protein: CASSPGSGLNTEAFF. The CDR3 bases are TGCGCCAGCAGCCCCGGTAGCGGTCTGAACACTGAAGCTTTCTTT.